This paragraph covers one TCR beta chain sequence. Its target is unknown. The CDR3 sequence is 17 residues long. Trimming at V came to 2 bases and at J to 0 bases, leaving 9 bases not matched to a gene. This sample was included in a study of a mutant IDH1 vaccine in newly diagnosed glioma. Study as a whole: Patients began vaccination 4-6 weeks after radiotherapy alone, or with temozolomide cycles. It was radiotherapy, temozolomide, or both that patients received previously, with most receiving both.

The repertoire was sequenced with immunoSEQ multiplex PCR; TCRdb's copy has only in-frame clones and lacks some. The data hold around 30,000 clones, with around 80% observed a single time. Time point reported: week 35, safety follow-up. Vaccination used 300 ug of mutant IDH1 20-mer peptide per dose, with topical imiquimod. Every donor had a new WHO grade 3 or 4 astrocytoma that was IDH1-mutant, with loss of nuclear ATRX. The input for sequencing was PBMCs, taken from a glioma patient whose treatment included an IDH1 peptide vaccine. This TCR was recovered from a woman aged 18-29 years with glioma. J is TRBJ1-1 and V is TRBV6-7; TRBD1 matches at 7 bases. TRBV6-7 is classed as an ORF, of uncertain function. Here the CDR3 DNA reads TGTGCCAGCAGTTACAATACTAGGGACAGAATGAACACTGAAGCTTTCTTT. Encoded protein: CASSYNTRDRMNTEAFF.